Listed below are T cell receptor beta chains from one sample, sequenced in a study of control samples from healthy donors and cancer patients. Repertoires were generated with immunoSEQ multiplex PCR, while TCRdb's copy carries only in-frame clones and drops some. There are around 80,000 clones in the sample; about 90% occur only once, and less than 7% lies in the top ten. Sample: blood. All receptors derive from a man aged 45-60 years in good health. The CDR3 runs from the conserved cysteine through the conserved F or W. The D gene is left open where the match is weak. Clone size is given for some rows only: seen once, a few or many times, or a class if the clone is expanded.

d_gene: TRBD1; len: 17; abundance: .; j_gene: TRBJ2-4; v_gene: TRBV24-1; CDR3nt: TGTGCCACCAGTGATCCCCACCCCCGGACAGGGAAAAACATTCAGTACTTC; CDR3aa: CATSDPHPRTGKNIQYF
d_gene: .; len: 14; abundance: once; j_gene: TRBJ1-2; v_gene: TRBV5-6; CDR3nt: TGTGCCAGCACCTCCTACTTAGGGGCCTATGGCTACACCTTC; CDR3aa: CASTSYLGAYGYTF
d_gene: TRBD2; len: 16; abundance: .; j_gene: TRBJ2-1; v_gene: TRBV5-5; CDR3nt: TGTGCCAGCAGCTGGGAAAAGGGACTAAATTACAATGAGCAGTTCTTC; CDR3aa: CASSWEKGLNYNEQFF
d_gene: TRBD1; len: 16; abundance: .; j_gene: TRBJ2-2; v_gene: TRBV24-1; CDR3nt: TGTGCCACCAGTGACCCCTCCGGGACAGGGGGAGGGGAGCTGTTTTTT; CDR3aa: CATSDPSGTGGGELFF
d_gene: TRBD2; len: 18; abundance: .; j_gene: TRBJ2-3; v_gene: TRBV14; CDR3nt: TGTGCCAGCAGCCAAGACGGTAGCGGGGGCCAAAGCACAGATACGCAGTATTTT; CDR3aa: CASSQDGSGGQSTDTQYF
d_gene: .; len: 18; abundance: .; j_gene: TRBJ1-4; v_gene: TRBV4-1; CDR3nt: TGCGCCAGCAGCCAAGGAGGTCTCGGGGAGTCCGTAAATGAAAAACTGTTTTTT; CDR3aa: CASSQGGLGESVNEKLFF
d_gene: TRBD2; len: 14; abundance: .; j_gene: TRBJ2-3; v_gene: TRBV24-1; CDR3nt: TGTGCCACCAGGTCTAGCGGGAGCACAGATACGCAGTATTTT; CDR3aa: CATRSSGSTDTQYF
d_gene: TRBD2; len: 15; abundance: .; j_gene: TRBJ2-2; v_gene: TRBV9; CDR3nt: TGTGCCAGCAGTCATCTAGCGGCGAACACCGGGGAGCTGTTTTTT; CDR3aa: CASSHLAANTGELFF
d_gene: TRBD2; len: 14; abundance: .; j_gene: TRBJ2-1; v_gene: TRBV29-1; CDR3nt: TGCAGCGTAAAACTAGCGGGGGGGCTGAATGAGCAGTTCTTC; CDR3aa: CSVKLAGGLNEQFF
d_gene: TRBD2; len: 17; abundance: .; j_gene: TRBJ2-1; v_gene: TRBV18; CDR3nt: TGTGCCAGCTCACCTCCGGGACTAGCGGGGCCCTACAATGAGCAGTTCTTC; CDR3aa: CASSPPGLAGPYNEQFF
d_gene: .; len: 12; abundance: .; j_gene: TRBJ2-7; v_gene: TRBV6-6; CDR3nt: TGTGCCTCAAACCGGGCTGGGGTTGAGCAGTACTTC; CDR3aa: CASNRAGVEQYF
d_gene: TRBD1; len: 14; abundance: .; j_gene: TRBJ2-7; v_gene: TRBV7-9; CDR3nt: TGTGCCAGCAGCTCGGACAGGTTAGCCTACGAGCAGTACTTC; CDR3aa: CASSSDRLAYEQYF
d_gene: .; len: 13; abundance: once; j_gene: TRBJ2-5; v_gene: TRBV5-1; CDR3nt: TGCGCCAGCAGCTCTTACAGGGTTGAGACCCAGTACTTC; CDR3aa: CASSSYRVETQYF
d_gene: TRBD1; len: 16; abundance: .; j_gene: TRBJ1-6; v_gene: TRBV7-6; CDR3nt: TGTGCCAGCAGCTTAGCGGGGCGGGACAGGGGTACACCCCTCCACTTT; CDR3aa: CASSLAGRDRGTPLHF
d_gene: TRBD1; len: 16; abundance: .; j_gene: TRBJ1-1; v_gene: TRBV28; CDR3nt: TGTGCCAGCAGTGGAGAACAGGGGGCGCTGGGGACTGAAGCTTTCTTT; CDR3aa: CASSGEQGALGTEAFF
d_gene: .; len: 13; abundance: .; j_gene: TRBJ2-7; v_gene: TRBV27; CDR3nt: TGTGCCGTCCGGGACGGGGGCTCCTACGAGCAGTACTTC; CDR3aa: CAVRDGGSYEQYF
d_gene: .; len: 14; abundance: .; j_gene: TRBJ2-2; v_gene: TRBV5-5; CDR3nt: TGTGCCAGCAGCTCCACAACCGCCACCGGGGAGCTGTTTTTT; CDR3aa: CASSSTTATGELFF
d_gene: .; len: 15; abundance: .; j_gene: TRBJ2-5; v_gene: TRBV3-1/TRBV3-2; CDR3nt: TGTGCCAGCAGCCAAGATGCGCGAATCCAAGAGACCCAGTACTTC; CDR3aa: CASSQDARIQETQYF
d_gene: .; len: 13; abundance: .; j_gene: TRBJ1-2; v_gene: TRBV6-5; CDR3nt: TGTGCCAGCAGTTCTGGACCCGACTATGGCTACACCTTC; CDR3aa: CASSSGPDYGYTF
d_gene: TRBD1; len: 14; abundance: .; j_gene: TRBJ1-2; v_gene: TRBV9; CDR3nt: TGTGCCAGCAGCGCCCGACAGGGGGAGCGGGGCTACACCTTC; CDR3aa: CASSARQGERGYTF
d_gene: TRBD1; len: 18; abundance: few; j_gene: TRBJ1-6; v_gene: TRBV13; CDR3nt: TGTGCCAGCAGCGATGGACAGGGGCGGGGGAGGTATAATTCACCCCTCCACTTT; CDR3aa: CASSDGQGRGRYNSPLHF
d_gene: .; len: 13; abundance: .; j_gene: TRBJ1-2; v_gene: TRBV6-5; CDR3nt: TGTGCCAGCAACATTGACAGTTCCTATGGCTACACCTTC; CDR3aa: CASNIDSSYGYTF
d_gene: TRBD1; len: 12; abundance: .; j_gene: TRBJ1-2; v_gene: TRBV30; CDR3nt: TGTGCCTGGGCAGGGGGTTCGGGGGGCTACACCTTC; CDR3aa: CAWAGGSGGYTF
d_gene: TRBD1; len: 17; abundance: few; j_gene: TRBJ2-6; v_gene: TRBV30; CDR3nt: TGTGCCTGGGCACCCGGGACAGGGAGTTCTGGGGCCAACGTCCTGACTTTC; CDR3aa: CAWAPGTGSSGANVLTF
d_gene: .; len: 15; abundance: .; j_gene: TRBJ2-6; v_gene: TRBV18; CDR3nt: TGTGCCAGCTCACCACCGGCCTCTGGGGCCAACGTCCTGACTTTC; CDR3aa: CASSPPASGANVLTF
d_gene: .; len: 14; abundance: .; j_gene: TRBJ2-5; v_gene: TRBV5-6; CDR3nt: TGTGCCAGCAGCCCTACGGGGGATTGGGAGACCCAGTACTTC; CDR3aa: CASSPTGDWETQYF
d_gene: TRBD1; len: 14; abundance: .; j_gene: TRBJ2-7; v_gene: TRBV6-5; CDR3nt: TGTGCCAGCAGCTCCCCGGGACAGGGCTACGAGCAGTACTTC; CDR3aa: CASSSPGQGYEQYF
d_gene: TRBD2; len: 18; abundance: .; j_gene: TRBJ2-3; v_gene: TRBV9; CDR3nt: TGTGCCAGCAGCGTAGTAGCGAGCGGGGGATCTAGCACAGATACGCAGTATTTT; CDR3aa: CASSVVASGGSSTDTQYF
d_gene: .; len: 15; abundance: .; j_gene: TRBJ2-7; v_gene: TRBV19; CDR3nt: TGTGCCAGTAAATCCGCCCCGGACTCAACCTACGAGCAGTACTTC; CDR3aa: CASKSAPDSTYEQYF
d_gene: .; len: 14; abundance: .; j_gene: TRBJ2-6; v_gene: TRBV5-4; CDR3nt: TGTGCCAGCAGCAGGCCCTCTGGGGCCAACGTCCTGACTTTC; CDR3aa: CASSRPSGANVLTF
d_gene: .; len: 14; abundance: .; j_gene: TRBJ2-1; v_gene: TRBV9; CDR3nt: TGTGCCAGCAGCGGCGACCGGGGGAACAATGAGCAGTTCTTC; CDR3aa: CASSGDRGNNEQFF
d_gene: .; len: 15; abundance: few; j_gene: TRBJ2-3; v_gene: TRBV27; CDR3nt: TGTGCCAGCAGGGCCGGGACTCTTCGTACAGATACGCAGTATTTT; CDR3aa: CASRAGTLRTDTQYF
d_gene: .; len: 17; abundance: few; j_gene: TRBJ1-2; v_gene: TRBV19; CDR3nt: TGTGCCAGTAGTATCCCGCCCACCCGCGAAGCTAACTATGGCTACACCTTC; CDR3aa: CASSIPPTREANYGYTF
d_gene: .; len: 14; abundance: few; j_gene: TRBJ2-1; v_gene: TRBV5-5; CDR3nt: TGTGCCAGCAGCTTAGCTATCTCCTACAATGAGCAGTTCTTC; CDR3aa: CASSLAISYNEQFF
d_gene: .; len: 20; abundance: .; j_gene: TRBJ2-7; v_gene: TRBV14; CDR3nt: TGTGCCAGCAGCCAAAACTATCGGGACAGGCCATCCGGGACTAGACGCGAGCAGTACTTC; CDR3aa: CASSQNYRDRPSGTRREQYF
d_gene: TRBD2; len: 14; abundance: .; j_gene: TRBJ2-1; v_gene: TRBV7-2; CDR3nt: TGTGCCGGCAGCTTACAGCGGGGGGTCAATGAGCAGTTCTTC; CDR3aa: CAGSLQRGVNEQFF
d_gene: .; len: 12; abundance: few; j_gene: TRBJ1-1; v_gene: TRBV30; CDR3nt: TGTGCCTGGAGTGGCATGCCCACTGAAGCTTTCTTT; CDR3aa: CAWSGMPTEAFF
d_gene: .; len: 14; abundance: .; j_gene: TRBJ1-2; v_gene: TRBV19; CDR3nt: TGTGCCAGTAGTATAGGGTCGTGGGACTATGGCTACACCTTC; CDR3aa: CASSIGSWDYGYTF
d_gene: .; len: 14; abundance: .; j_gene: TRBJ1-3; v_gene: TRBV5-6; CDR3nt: TGTGCCAGCAGCTCGTTGGGGGGGCGAAGCACCATATATTTT; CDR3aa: CASSSLGGRSTIYF
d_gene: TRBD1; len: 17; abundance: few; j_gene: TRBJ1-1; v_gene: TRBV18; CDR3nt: TGTGCCAGCTCACCACGGGGGACAGGGGAAGGAGGCACTGAAGCTTTCTTT; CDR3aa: CASSPRGTGEGGTEAFF
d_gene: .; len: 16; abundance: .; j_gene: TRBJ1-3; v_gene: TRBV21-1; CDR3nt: TGTGCCAGCAGCAAAGGAGGGACAGAGCTAGGAAACACCATATATTTT; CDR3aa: CASSKGGTELGNTIYF
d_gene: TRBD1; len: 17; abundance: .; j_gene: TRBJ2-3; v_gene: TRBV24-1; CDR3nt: TGTGCCACCAGTGATTTTTGGGGACAGGGAGGCACAGATACGCAGTATTTT; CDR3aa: CATSDFWGQGGTDTQYF
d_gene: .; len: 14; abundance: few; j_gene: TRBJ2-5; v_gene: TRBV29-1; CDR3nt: TGCAGCGTTGAAGACGGCCTGTACGGGGAGACCCAGTACTTC; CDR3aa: CSVEDGLYGETQYF
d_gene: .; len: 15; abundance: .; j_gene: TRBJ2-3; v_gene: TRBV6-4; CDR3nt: TGTGCCAGCAGCCTACAGGGCTCCCCGACAGATACGCAGTATTTT; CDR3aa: CASSLQGSPTDTQYF